A single sample gave rise to the 14 T cell receptor beta chains below, sequenced in a study of blood T cell repertoires in COVID-19. Clones were read by immunoSEQ multiplex PCR, and TCRdb kept only the in-frame ones, dropping some. Here the sample spans roughly 670,000 clones, 80% to 90% being singletons. The sequenced material came from peripheral blood. Receptors were obtained from a woman between 18 and 30 years old with acute or convalescent COVID-19.

This clone was picked up many times. V usage is TRBV25-1 and J usage is TRBJ1-3, with D tentatively TRBD1 (6 bases). CDR3 size: 14 residues. Germline assignment: CDR1 MGHDK and CDR2 SYGVNS. V was clipped by 7 bases and J by 2 bases, with 12 bases between them. CDR3 amino acids: CASMGQNPGNTIYF. The CDR3 nucleotides are TGTGCCAGCATGGGACAAAATCCTGGAAACACCATATATTTT.

The table lists this clone with a count of one. The chain is built from TRBV27 and TRBJ1-4; 7 positions agree with TRBD1. Germline V gene sequence: CDR1 MNHEY, CDR2 SMNVEV (reference sequence). This CDR3 comprises 15 residues. V lost 5 bases to trimming and J lost 4 bases; unmatched junction nucleotides: 7. Written as DNA, the CDR3 is TGTGCCAGCAGTCCAGGACAGGCCTTTAATGAAAAACTGTTTTTT. Translated, it gives CASSPGQAFNEKLFF.

The CDR3 DNA reads TGTGCCAGCAGCGTAGGTTGGAGGACTGAAGCTTTCTTT. Encoded protein: CASSVGWRTEAFF. The rearrangement uses TRBV9 and TRBJ1-1, with D uncertain. The germline V gene has CDR1 SGDLS and CDR2 YYNGEE. V shed 0 bases and J shed 5 bases, with 8 bases lying between them. The CDR3 covers 13 residues.

V gene TRBV27 combines with J gene TRBJ2-7, with 8 bases aligning to TRBD1. Germline lookup yields CDR1 MNHEY and CDR2 SMNVEV (reference sequence). CDR3 length equals 15 residues. J lost 5 bases, V lost 2 bases, and 8 bases had no gene match. CDR3 sequence (DNA): TGTGCCAGCAGTTTAGCCCCGGACAGGGCCCACGAGCAGTACTTC. Translating gives CASSLAPDRAHEQYF.

V usage is TRBV3-1 (or the pseudogene TRBV3-2) and J usage is TRBJ1-2; possibly TRBD1 for D (5 bases). Trimming pared 3 bases from V and 8 bases from J, leaving 13 bases between. This CDR3 spans 13 amino acids. Germline lookup yields CDR1 LGHDT and CDR2 YNNKEL (reference sequence). In DNA, the CDR3 is TGTGCCAGCAGCCAGGGAGGGGCAGGAGGCTACACCTTC. Its translation is CASSQGGAGGYTF.

The rearrangement joins TRBV11-2 to TRBJ1-2; D not certain. Germline assignment: CDR1 SGHAT and CDR2 FQNNGV. V shed 4 bases and J shed 1 base, with 13 bases lying between them. The CDR3 has 15 amino acids. For the CDR3, the DNA is TGTGCCAGCAGCTCCCAGTGGCCTTTTAACTATGGCTACACCTTC. Translated: CASSSQWPFNYGYTF.

The chain joins TRBV6-6 to TRBJ1-2; 7 bases map to TRBD1. The CDR3 is 15 amino acids. V dropped 5 bases and J dropped 3; count of bases not matched to a gene: 9. CDR1 and CDR2 from the germline V gene are MNHNY and SVGAGI (reference sequence). The CDR3 is CASSKGGQLDYGYTF. DNA for the CDR3: TGTGCCAGCAGTAAGGGGGGACAGTTGGACTATGGCTACACCTTC.

This sequence joins TRBV28 and TRBJ2-7; 10 bases are shared with TRBD1. Looked up from germline, CDR1 is MDHEN and CDR2 is SYDVKM. Trimming at V came to 5 bases and at J to 5 bases, leaving 6 bases not matched to a gene. The CDR3 loop spans 14 amino acids. The CDR3 protein is CASSRDRGIDEQYF. CDR3 DNA sequence: TGTGCCAGCAGTCGGGACAGGGGCATCGACGAGCAGTACTTC.

The rearrangement uses TRBV4-1 and TRBJ1-2; no clear D gene. The CDR3 contains 14 residues. CDR1 and CDR2 (germline): MGHRA, YSYEKL. V dropped 6 bases and J dropped 5 bases, with 16 bases sitting between them. CDR3 in DNA: TGCGCCAGCAGGAGCACCCCCGGGTTATATGGCTACACCTTC. Amino acids: CASRSTPGLYGYTF.

This rearrangement joins TRBV2 to TRBJ1-2; D possibly corresponds to TRBD1 (6 bases). The length of the CDR3 is 13 residues. V gave up 5 bases and J gave up 2 bases, with 9 bases separating them. Per the germline V gene, CDR1 is SNHLY and CDR2 is FYNNEI. The CDR3 nucleotides read TGTGCCAGCAGTTTACAGGGAAACTATGGCTACACCTTC. Translating gives CASSLQGNYGYTF. The complete variable domain, with remaining parts taken from reference TRBV2 and TRBJ1-2, reads EPEVTQTPSHQVTQMGQEVILRCVPISNHLYFYWYRQILGQKVEFLVSFYNNEISEKSEIFDDQFSVERPDGSNFTLKIRSTKLEDSAMYFCASSLQGNYGYTFGSGTRLTVV.

The chain has TRBV18 and TRBJ1-5; 7 positions match TRBD1. There are 14 residues in the CDR3. After removal of 4 bases from V and 7 bases from J, the junction contained 7 bases not matched to a gene. Germline-derived CDR1 and CDR2 are KGHSH and LQKENI. The CDR3 region is CASSQTGVVQPQHF. CDR3 DNA sequence: TGTGCCAGCTCACAAACAGGGGTGGTGCAGCCCCAGCATTTT. The full variable domain, rest sourced from reference TRBV18 and TRBJ1-5, is NAGVMQNPRHLVRRRGQEARLRCSPMKGHSHVYWYRQLPEEGLKFMVYLQKENIIDESGMPKERFSAEFPKEGPSILRIQQVVRGDSAAYFCASSQTGVVQPQHFGDGTRLSIL.

The chain joins TRBV2 to TRBJ1-4; tentative D call: TRBD1 (6 bases). CDR3 size: 16 residues. The V and J ends lost 7 bases and 1 base respectively, with 16 bases between them. Germline V lookup: CDR1 SNHLY, CDR2 FYNNEI. CDR3 DNA: TGTGCCAGCAAAACTGGACAGATTTTAACTAATGAAAAACTGTTTTTT. Translated, it gives CASKTGQILTNEKLFF.

The rearrangement joins TRBV12-5 to TRBJ2-7; D may be TRBD2 (8 bases). The germline V gene encodes CDR1 LGHNT and CDR2 FRNRAP. V dropped 0 bases and J dropped 3 bases, with 30 bases sitting between them. There are 21 residues in the CDR3. As DNA, the CDR3 is TGTGCTAGTGGTTTGGTACTAAGGCCCGGGGGGGACAGAGCTATTTACTACGAGCAGTACTTC. This sequence encodes CASGLVLRPGGDRAIYYEQYF.

The chain recombines TRBV7-2 with TRBJ2-1, with TRBD1 matching over 11 bases. CDR3 size: 15 residues. CDR1 SGHTA and CDR2 FQGNSA come from the germline V gene. J gave up 5 bases and V 6 bases, and 6 bases lay outside the gene matches. The CDR3, as DNA: TGTGCCAGCAGGGCTAGGACAGGGGGCCACAATGAGCAGTTCTTC. This translates into CASRARTGGHNEQFF.